The sample holds one count of the clone carrying this T cell receptor beta chain. Clones were read by immunoSEQ multiplex PCR, and TCRdb kept only the in-frame ones, dropping some. The sample holds 70,000 to 90,000 clones, about nine tenths seen once. There are 15 residues in the CDR3. The germline V gene encodes CDR1 MNHEY and CDR2 SMNVEV (reference sequence). Trimming removed 0 bases from V and 5 bases from J; junction bases left unmatched: 4. The data stem from a study of T cell responses to AZD1222 COVID-19 vaccine. The sample was peripheral blood, taken on day 0 of AZD1222 vaccination. The chain employs TRBV27 and TRBJ2-1, with 7 bases lining up with TRBD2. The clonotype originates from an adult in good health. The CDR3 DNA sequence: TGTGCCAGCAGTTTATCGTGGCTAGCGGACAATGAGCAGTTCTTC. This translates into CASSLSWLADNEQFF.